This TCR beta chain was captured in a study of blood T cell repertoires in COVID-19. Study as a whole: Donors in the United States, Italy and Spain gave samples during acute or convalescent COVID-19. Sources were T cells, B-cell-depleted T cells, or PBMCs; the material itself was cDNA or gDNA.

Methods used by the authors: Amplified reference gene primers provided the basis for estimating nucleated cell counts. Clones were sequenced by immunoSEQ multiplex PCR, and TCRdb holds only the in-frame ones, with some missing. V and J calls plus clone size are reproduced from that table; the DNA served to infer D and trimming. The sample shows around 170,000 clones, about 88% of them seen only once. This CDR3 spans 13 amino acids. Deletions cut 4 bases from V and 3 bases from J, with 9 bases between. Germline CDR1 and CDR2: KGHSH and LQKENI. This sequence originates from a man aged 25-45 years with active or convalescent COVID-19. The chain couples TRBV18 to TRBJ1-2, with D unclear. Sequenced material: peripheral blood. For the CDR3, the DNA is TGTGCCAGCTCACTCGGGAGAGACTATGGCTACACCTTC. This sequence encodes CASSLGRDYGYTF.